This entry concerns a single TCR beta chain. Its antigen is as yet unknown. The CDR3 length is 16 residues. The trim removed 1 base at V and 7 bases at J, leaving 8 bases unmatched. Germline lookup yields CDR1 SEHNR and CDR2 FQNEAQ (reference sequence). The sample belongs to a study of STAT5B mutations in CD4+ large granular lymphocyte leukemia. This was a survey-level run. This table comes from immunoSEQ multiplex PCR, and its TCRdb copy is limited to in-frame clones, with some not included. The data show around 35,000 clones, with 87% seen just once and roughly 3.2% held by the top ten. Study-wide points: 8/27 top patient clones versus 2/35 control clones were TRBV06-family. No patients shared main leukemic clonotypes, though about 25% appeared at low frequency elsewhere.

The TCR originated in a human donor in good health. The sequenced sample was CD4+ T cells from blood buffy coats. This chain uses TRBV7-9 with TRBJ2-1; 9 bases align to TRBD2. The CDR3 sequence: CASSLGGGRALNEQFF. In DNA, the CDR3 is TGTGCCAGCAGCTTAGGGGGCGGGAGGGCCTTGAATGAGCAGTTCTTC.